This T cell receptor beta chain derives from a study of spatial heterogeneity in lung cancer. Study information: Detection consistently captured more beta-chain sequences than alpha-chain sequences.

V shed 5 bases and J 2 bases; nucleotides not matched to a gene: 12. The CDR3 contains 17 residues. The V gene's germline CDR1 is MNHEY and CDR2 SMNVEV (reference sequence). Time point noted: sample taken at primary tumor resection. The donor population consisted of just over 70 patients with untreated, early-stage non-small cell lung cancer. The authors sequenced whole RNA from tumor, nontumor lung or frozen PBMC without sorting. TCRdb reprocessed the 5' RACE reads via MiXCR and lists one record per CDR3 protein. The repertoire has roughly 38,000 distinct CDR3 sequences, 3.1% of them found once; the top ten carry approximately 35%. This clonotype was seen repeatedly, ten times or more.

This rearrangement joins TRBV27 to TRBJ1-1, with TRBD1 matching 9 bases. The source material was normal lung tissue next to the tumor, sampled at surgery. The receptor's source is a male donor with early-stage non-small cell lung cancer. The CDR3 DNA sequence: TGTGCCAGCAGTCTTCGAGAACAGGGGGCGTTTAACACTGAAGCTTTCTTT. This encodes CASSLREQGAFNTEAFF.